This record concerns one T cell receptor beta chain sequence. The record originates from a study of OX40 agonist ivuxolimab in advanced cancers. Profiling relied on immunoSEQ multiplex PCR, and the TCRdb table lists in-frame clones only, not all of them. Of about 8,900 clones in the sample, 66% were seen once. The CDR3 sequence is 15 residues long. Per the germline V gene, CDR1 is SGHDT and CDR2 is YYEEEE. The sequenced sample was CD4+ or CD8+ T cells sorted from blood, obtained in a trial of the OX40 agonist ivuxolimab. The sequence came from an adult with an advanced solid tumor such as melanoma, head and neck, liver or kidney cancer. The chain joins TRBV5-6 to TRBJ2-5, with 14 bases fitting TRBD2. TRBJ2-7 explains the end of the DNA better; the J call may be wrong. The CDR3 region is CASSWGTSGSYEQYF. The CDR3 region has the DNA TGTGCCAGCAGCTGGGGGACTAGCGGGAGCTACGAGCAGTACTTC.